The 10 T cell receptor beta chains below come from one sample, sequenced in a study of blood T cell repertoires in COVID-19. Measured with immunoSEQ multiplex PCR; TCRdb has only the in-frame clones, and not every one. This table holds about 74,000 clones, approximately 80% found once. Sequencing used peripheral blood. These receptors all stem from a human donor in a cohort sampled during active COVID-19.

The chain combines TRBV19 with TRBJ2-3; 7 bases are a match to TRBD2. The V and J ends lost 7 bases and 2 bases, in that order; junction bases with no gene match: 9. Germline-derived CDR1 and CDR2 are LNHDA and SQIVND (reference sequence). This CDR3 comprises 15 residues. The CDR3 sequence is CASTPSGLSTDTQYF. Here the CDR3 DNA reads TGTGCCAGTACCCCTAGCGGACTCTCCACAGATACGCAGTATTTT.

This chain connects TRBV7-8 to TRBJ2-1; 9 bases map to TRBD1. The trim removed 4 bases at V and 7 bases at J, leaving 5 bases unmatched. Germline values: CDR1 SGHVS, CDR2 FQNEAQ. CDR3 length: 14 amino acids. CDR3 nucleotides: TGTGCCAGCAGCTCTAACAGGGGGCAAAATGAGCAGTTCTTC. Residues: CASSSNRGQNEQFF. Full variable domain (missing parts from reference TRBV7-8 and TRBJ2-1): GAGVSQSPRYKVAKRGQDVALRCDPISGHVSLFWYQQALGQGPEFLTYFQNEAQLDKSGLPSDRFFAERPEGSVSTLKIQRTQQEDSAVYLCASSSNRGQNEQFFGPGTRLTVL.

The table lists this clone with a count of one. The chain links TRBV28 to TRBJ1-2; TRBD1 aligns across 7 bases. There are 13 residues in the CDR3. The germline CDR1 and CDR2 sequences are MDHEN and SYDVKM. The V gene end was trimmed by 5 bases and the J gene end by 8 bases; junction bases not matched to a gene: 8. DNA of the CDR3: TGTGCCAGCAGTCCTGACAGGGATAGAGGCTACACCTTC. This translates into CASSPDRDRGYTF.

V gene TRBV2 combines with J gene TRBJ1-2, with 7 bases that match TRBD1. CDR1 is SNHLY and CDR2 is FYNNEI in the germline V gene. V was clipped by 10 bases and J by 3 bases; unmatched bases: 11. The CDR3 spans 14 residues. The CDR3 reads CATETGQDYYGYTF. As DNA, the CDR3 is TGTGCCACGGAGACAGGGCAAGACTACTATGGCTACACCTTC.

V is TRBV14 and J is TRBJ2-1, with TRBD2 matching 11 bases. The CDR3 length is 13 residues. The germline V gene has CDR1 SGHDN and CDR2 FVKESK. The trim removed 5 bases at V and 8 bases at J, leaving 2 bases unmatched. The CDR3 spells CASSGTSGHEQFF. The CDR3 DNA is TGTGCCAGCAGCGGGACTAGCGGACATGAGCAGTTCTTC.

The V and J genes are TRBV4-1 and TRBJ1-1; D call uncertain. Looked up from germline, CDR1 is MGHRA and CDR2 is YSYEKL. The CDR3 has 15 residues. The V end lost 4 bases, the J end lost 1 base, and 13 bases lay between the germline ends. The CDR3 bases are TGCGCCAGCAGCCCCCCCCCGGGGAGGAACACTGAAGCTTTCTTT. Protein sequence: CASSPPPGRNTEAFF.

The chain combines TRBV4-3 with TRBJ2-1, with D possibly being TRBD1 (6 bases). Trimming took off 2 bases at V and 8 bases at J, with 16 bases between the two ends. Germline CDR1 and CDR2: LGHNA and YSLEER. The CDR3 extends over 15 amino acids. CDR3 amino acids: CASSQTGDAGDEQFF. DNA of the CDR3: TGCGCCAGCAGCCAAACAGGTGACGCAGGGGATGAGCAGTTCTTC.

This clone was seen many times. The CDR3 spells CASSGQGWGGTGELFF. DNA of the CDR3: TGTGCCAGCAGTGGTCAGGGTTGGGGTGGGACCGGGGAGCTGTTTTTT. The rearrangement links TRBV6-1 to TRBJ2-2; the D gene is possibly TRBD1 (5 bases). This CDR3 comprises 16 residues. Germline lookup yields CDR1 MNHNS and CDR2 SASEGT. Trimming removed 4 bases from V and 5 bases from J, with 17 bases in between.

The CDR3 region is CASSQGLAGGNTGELFF. As DNA, the CDR3 is TGTGCCAGCAGCCAGGGACTAGCGGGAGGGAACACCGGGGAGCTGTTTTTT. This sequence joins TRBV7-9 and TRBJ2-2; 15 nucleotides line up with TRBD2. V was pared by 5 bases and J by 1 base, with 2 bases of the junction left unmatched. There are 17 residues in the CDR3. Germline CDR1 SEHNR, CDR2 FQNEAQ (reference sequence).

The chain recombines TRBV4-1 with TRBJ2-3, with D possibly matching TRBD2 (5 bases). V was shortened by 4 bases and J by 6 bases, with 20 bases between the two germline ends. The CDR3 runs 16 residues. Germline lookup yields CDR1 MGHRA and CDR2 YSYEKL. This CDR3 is CASSRVQTGPGDTQYF. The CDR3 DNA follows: TGCGCCAGCAGCCGAGTTCAAACCGGACCGGGGGATACGCAGTATTTT.